This T cell receptor (beta chain) was captured by sequencing in a study of blood T cell repertoires in COVID-19. Background on the study: Samples of COVID-19 (acute and convalescent) were obtained from the United States, Italy and Spain. PBMCs, B-cell-depleted T cells, or T cells provided the cDNA or gDNA that made up the material.

The CDR3 has 12 residues. Germline assignment: CDR1 LGHDT and CDR2 YNNKEL (reference sequence). V lost 1 base and J lost 4, with 2 bases in between. As originally analysed: Amplified reference gene primers provided the basis for estimating nucleated cell counts. Assay used: immunoSEQ multiplex PCR; TCRdb lists only in-frame clones, some missing. The D gene and trimming were derived from the DNA, and the V and J assignments and clone size from that table. Of 70,000 to 100,000 clones in the sample, approximately 80% were seen once. The J gene is TRBJ2-1, the V gene TRBV3-1 (or the pseudogene TRBV3-2), with no clear D. The sequencing input was peripheral blood. This clonotype was obtained from a woman older than 75 with acute or convalescent COVID-19. The CDR3 loop is CASSQAYNEQFF. The CDR3, as DNA: TGTGCCAGCAGCCAAGCTTACAATGAGCAGTTCTTC.